The rows below give T cell receptor beta chains drawn from one sample of a study of blood T cell repertoires in COVID-19. Profiled with immunoSEQ multiplex PCR; TCRdb holds only in-frame clones, not every one. The table has 88,000 or so clones, roughly 87% seen once. The sequenced sample consisted of peripheral blood. The receptors were gathered from a man in his sixties with acute or convalescent COVID-19. Each CDR3 is given with its conserved first and last residue. D genes are given only for firm matches. Only some rows state a clone size, as once, few, many or a class for expanded clones.

>TRBD2|NA|TRBV5-1|TRBJ2-1
CASSLLAGDVNEQFF
TGCGCCAGCAGCTTACTAGCGGGAGATGTCAATGAGCAGTTCTTC
>NA|NA|TRBV6-2/TRBV6-3|TRBJ2-1
CASSYSVGSYNEQFF
TGTGCCAGCAGTTACTCAGTCGGGTCCTACAATGAGCAGTTCTTC
>NA|NA|TRBV9|TRBJ2-1
CASSTRLVNNEQFF
TGTGCCAGCAGCACCCGACTAGTAAACAATGAGCAGTTCTTC
>NA|NA|TRBV30|TRBJ2-7
CAWSPDSYEQYF
TGTGCCTGGAGTCCCGACAGCTACGAGCAGTACTTC
>NA|NA|TRBV11-2|TRBJ1-2
CASSLDLGGAGGYTF
TGTGCCAGCAGCTTAGATCTCGGGGGGGCCGGTGGCTACACCTTC
>NA|NA|TRBV6-2/TRBV6-3|TRBJ1-1
CASSVGENTEAFF
TGTGCCAGCAGTGTCGGGGAGAACACTGAAGCTTTCTTT
>NA|NA|TRBV12-3/TRBV12-4|TRBJ2-3
CASSSRAADTQYF
TGTGCCAGCAGCTCGCGAGCGGCGGATACGCAGTATTTT
>TRBD2|NA|TRBV7-2|TRBJ2-3
CASSLGLAGGGDTQYF
TGTGCCAGCAGCTTAGGACTAGCGGGGGGAGGCGATACGCAGTATTTT
>NA|NA|TRBV4-1|TRBJ1-5
CASSQDGGTLNQPQHF
TGCGCCAGCAGCCAAGATGGGGGGACGTTGAATCAGCCCCAGCATTTT
>NA|NA|TRBV18|TRBJ1-1
CASSPSGRGLNTEAFF
TGTGCCAGCTCACCATCGGGCAGGGGTTTGAACACTGAAGCTTTCTTT
>NA|NA|TRBV29-1|TRBJ2-1
CSVILRPSSYNEQFF
TGCAGCGTTATCCTCCGCCCTAGCTCCTACAATGAGCAGTTCTTC
>TRBD2|NA|TRBV6-4|TRBJ2-2
CASSVLAGDVGELFF
TGTGCCAGCAGTGTCCTAGCGGGGGACGTCGGGGAGCTGTTTTTT
>TRBD1|NA|TRBV6-5|TRBJ2-7
CASSLTGGLTYEQYF
TGTGCCAGCAGCCTGACAGGGGGATTAACCTACGAGCAGTACTTC
>TRBD1|NA|TRBV7-3|TRBJ1-2
CASSLGTDYGYTF
TGTGCCAGCAGCTTAGGGACAGACTATGGCTACACCTTC
>TRBD1|NA|TRBV30|TRBJ2-2
CAFDGTGVIGELFF
TGTGCCTTCGATGGGACAGGGGTTATCGGGGAGCTGTTTTTT
>TRBD1|NA|TRBV27|TRBJ2-7
CASSISPGQGYEQYF
TGTGCCAGCAGTATCTCCCCGGGACAGGGGTACGAGCAGTACTTC
>TRBD2|NA|TRBV10-1|TRBJ2-1
CASSEYSGGSSYNEQFF
TGCGCCAGCAGTGAGTACTCTGGCGGGAGCTCCTACAATGAGCAGTTCTTC
>NA|NA|TRBV30|TRBJ1-6
CAWSDRSSYNSPLHF
TGTGCCTGGAGTGACAGGAGCTCCTATAATTCACCCCTCCACTTT
>NA|NA|TRBV2|TRBJ1-3
CASSRGMISGNTIYF
TGTGCCAGCAGCCGAGGGATGATCTCTGGAAACACCATATATTTT
>TRBD2|NA|TRBV4-2|TRBJ2-3
CASSHLPSTSGSSRTDTQYF
TGTGCCAGCAGCCATCTCCCTAGTACTAGCGGGAGTTCTCGCACAGATACGCAGTATTTT
>NA|once|TRBV19|TRBJ1-5
CASRMGWQGQPQHF
TGTGCCAGTAGAATGGGGTGGCAGGGTCAGCCCCAGCATTTT
>NA|NA|TRBV7-9|TRBJ2-3
CASSHHRAGDTQYF
TGTGCCAGCAGCCACCACAGGGCGGGAGATACGCAGTATTTT
>NA|once|TRBV7-2|TRBJ2-1
CASSLRQVYNEQFF
TGTGCCAGCAGCTTGCGACAGGTGTACAATGAGCAGTTCTTC
>TRBD2|once|TRBV7-2|TRBJ2-3
CASSSTQLAGVSTDTQYF
TGTGCCAGCAGCTCAACCCAACTAGCGGGGGTTAGCACAGATACGCAGTATTTT
>TRBD2|NA|TRBV5-4|TRBJ2-7
CASRQGLAETYEQYF
TGTGCCAGCAGACAGGGACTAGCGGAAACCTACGAGCAGTACTTC
>NA|NA|TRBV19|TRBJ2-6
CASRPGTGGANVLTF
TGTGCCAGTAGACCGGGCACGGGGGGGGCCAACGTCCTGACTTTC
>NA|NA|TRBV30|TRBJ1-1
CAWDSGSREAFF
TGTGCCTGGGATTCAGGGTCCAGGGAAGCTTTCTTT
>NA|NA|TRBV19|TRBJ1-5
CASSPRGGASNQPQHF
TGTGCCAGTAGTCCCCGGGGGGGGGCGAGTAATCAGCCCCAGCATTTT
>TRBD2|NA|TRBV9|TRBJ2-1
CASSVALGGRAVDEQFF
TGTGCCAGCAGCGTAGCCCTTGGCGGGAGGGCCGTAGATGAGCAGTTCTTC
>NA|NA|TRBV7-8|TRBJ1-6
CASSSISGTGYNSPLHF
TGTGCCAGCAGCTCCATTTCGGGAACAGGGTATAATTCACCCCTCCACTTT
>NA|NA|TRBV24-1|TRBJ2-3
CATSDNTRGGEVTQYF
TGTGCCACCAGTGATAATACCAGGGGAGGGGAAGTTACGCAGTATTTT
>TRBD1|NA|TRBV25-1|TRBJ1-6
CASRGQGGNSPLHF
TGTGCCAGCAGAGGACAGGGTGGTAATTCACCCCTCCACTTT
>NA|NA|TRBV4-1|TRBJ1-5
CASSQTHVERITAQHF
TGCGCCAGCAGCCAAACTCACGTGGAGAGAATCACGGCCCAGCATTTT
>TRBD1|few|TRBV5-1|TRBJ2-7
CASSPRQGPHEQYF
TGCGCCAGCAGCCCGAGACAGGGTCCGCACGAGCAGTACTTC
>TRBD1|NA|TRBV10-3|TRBJ2-7
CAISPGTGAYEQYF
TGTGCCATCAGTCCTGGGACAGGGGCCTACGAGCAGTACTTC
>NA|NA|TRBV6-7|TRBJ1-2
CASSYRFDGGNYGYTF
TGTGCCAGCAGTTACCGATTCGACGGGGGGAACTATGGCTACACCTTC
>TRBD1|once|TRBV5-1|TRBJ1-1
CASSLVFDRGTTEAFF
TGCGCCAGCAGCTTGGTTTTTGACAGGGGTACGACTGAAGCTTTCTTT
>TRBD2|NA|TRBV4-3|TRBJ2-1
CASSPSTSGVYNEQFF
TGCGCCAGCAGCCCGTCGACTAGCGGGGTCTACAATGAGCAGTTCTTC
>NA|NA|TRBV29-1|TRBJ1-3
CSVLRSESGNTIYF
TGCAGCGTTCTCAGGTCAGAATCTGGAAACACCATATATTTT
>TRBD1|NA|TRBV27|TRBJ2-1
CASSSDRGSYNEQFF
TGTGCCAGCAGTTCGGACAGGGGTTCCTACAATGAGCAGTTCTTC
>NA|NA|TRBV18|TRBJ2-3
CASSPPVAGSADTQYF
TGTGCCAGCTCACCACCCGTGGCAGGGTCTGCAGATACGCAGTATTTT
>NA|NA|TRBV3-1/TRBV3-2|TRBJ2-5
CASRLGETQYF
TGTGCCAGCAGACTAGGGGAGACCCAGTACTTC
>NA|NA|TRBV29-1|TRBJ1-1
CSARLDRPYTEAFF
TGCAGCGCCAGACTGGACAGACCCTACACTGAAGCTTTCTTT
>NA|NA|TRBV12-3/TRBV12-4|TRBJ1-5
CASRPTGNQPQHF
TGTGCCAGCAGACCGACAGGAAATCAGCCCCAGCATTTT
>TRBD2|NA|TRBV5-4|TRBJ2-3
CASSLPGGPDTQYF
TGTGCCAGCAGCTTACCGGGAGGGCCAGATACGCAGTATTTT
>NA|NA|TRBV9|TRBJ1-2
CASSVVDSFYGYTF
TGTGCCAGCAGCGTAGTGGACAGTTTTTATGGCTACACCTTC
>NA|few|TRBV2|TRBJ2-7
CARENRTDEQYF
TGTGCCAGAGAGAACAGAACTGACGAGCAGTACTTC
>TRBD2|NA|TRBV5-1|TRBJ2-3
CASSPRGGLNTDTQYF
TGCGCCAGCAGCCCGCGCGGGGGGCTTAACACAGATACGCAGTATTTT
>NA|few|TRBV4-1|TRBJ1-5
CASSPERGAGPQHF
TGCGCCAGCAGCCCCGAACGGGGTGCGGGGCCCCAGCATTTT
>TRBD1|NA|TRBV5-4|TRBJ1-2
CASREGGQGSYGYTF
TGTGCCAGCAGAGAGGGGGGACAGGGCTCTTATGGCTACACCTTC